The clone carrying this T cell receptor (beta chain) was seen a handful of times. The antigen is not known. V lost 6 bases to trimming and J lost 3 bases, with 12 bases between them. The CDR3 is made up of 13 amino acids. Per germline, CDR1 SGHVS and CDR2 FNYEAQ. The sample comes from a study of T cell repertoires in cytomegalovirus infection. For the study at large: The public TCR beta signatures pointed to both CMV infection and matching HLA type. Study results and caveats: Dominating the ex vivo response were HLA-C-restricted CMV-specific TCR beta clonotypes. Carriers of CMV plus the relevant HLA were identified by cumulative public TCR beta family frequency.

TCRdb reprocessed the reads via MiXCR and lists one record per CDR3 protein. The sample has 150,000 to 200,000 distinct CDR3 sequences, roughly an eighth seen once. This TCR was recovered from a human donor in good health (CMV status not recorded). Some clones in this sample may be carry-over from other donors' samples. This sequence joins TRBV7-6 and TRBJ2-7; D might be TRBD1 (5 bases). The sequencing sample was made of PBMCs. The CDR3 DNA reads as TGTGCCAGCAGGCGACAGAATAACTACGAGCAGTACTTC. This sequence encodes CASRRQNNYEQYF. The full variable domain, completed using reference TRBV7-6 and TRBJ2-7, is GAGVSQSPRYKVTKRGQDVALRCDPISGHVSLYWYRQALGQGPEFLTYFNYEAQQDKSGLPNDRFSAERPEGSISTLTIQRTEQRDSAMYRCASRRQNNYEQYFGPGTRLTVT.